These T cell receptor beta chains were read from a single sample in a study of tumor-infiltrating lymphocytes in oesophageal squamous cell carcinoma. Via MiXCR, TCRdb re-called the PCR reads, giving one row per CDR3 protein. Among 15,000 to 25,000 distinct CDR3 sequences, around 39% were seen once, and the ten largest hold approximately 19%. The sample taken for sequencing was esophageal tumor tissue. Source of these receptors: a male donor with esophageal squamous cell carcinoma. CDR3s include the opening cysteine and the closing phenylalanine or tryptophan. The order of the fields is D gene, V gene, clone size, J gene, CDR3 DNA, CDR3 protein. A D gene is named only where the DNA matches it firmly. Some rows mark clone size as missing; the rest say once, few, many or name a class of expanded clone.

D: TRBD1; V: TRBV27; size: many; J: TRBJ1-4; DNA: TGTGCCAGCCGACAAAATCGACAGGGCCTTAATGAAAAACTGTTTTTT; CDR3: CASRQNRQGLNEKLFF
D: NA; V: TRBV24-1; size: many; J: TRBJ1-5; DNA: TGTGCCACCAGTGACTCAGACAGAAATCAGCCCCAGCATTTT; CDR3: CATSDSDRNQPQHF
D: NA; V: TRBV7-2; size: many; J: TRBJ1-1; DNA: TGTGCCAGCAGCCCCCGAGCGGGACTGAGGAACACTGAAGCTTTCTTT; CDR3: CASSPRAGLRNTEAFF
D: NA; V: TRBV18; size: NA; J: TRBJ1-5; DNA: TGTGCCAGCTCCCATAACCAGGGGAGCAATCAGCCCCAGCATTTT; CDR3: CASSHNQGSNQPQHF
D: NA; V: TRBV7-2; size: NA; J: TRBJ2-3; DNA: TGTGCCAGCAGCACAATGTCTTGGGATACGCAGTATTTT; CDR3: CASSTMSWDTQYF
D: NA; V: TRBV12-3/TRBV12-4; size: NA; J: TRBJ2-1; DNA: TGTGCCAGCAGTTTGTTCGAGGTGGGTGAGCAGTTCTTC; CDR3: CASSLFEVGEQFF
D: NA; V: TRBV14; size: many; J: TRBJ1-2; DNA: TGTGCCAGCAGCCCAACTCCCTATGGCTACACCTTC; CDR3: CASSPTPYGYTF
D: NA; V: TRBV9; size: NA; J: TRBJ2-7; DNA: TGTGCCAGCAGCCAGGAGGGACAGCCCTACGAGCAGTACTTC; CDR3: CASSQEGQPYEQYF
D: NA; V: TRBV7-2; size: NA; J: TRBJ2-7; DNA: TGTGCCAGCAGCCTGAACACCTTATTGAACTACGAGCAGTACTTC; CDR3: CASSLNTLLNYEQYF
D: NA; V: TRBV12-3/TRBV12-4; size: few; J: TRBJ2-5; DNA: TGTGCCAGCAGTTTGCCAGAGACCCAAGAGACCCAGTACTTC; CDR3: CASSLPETQETQYF
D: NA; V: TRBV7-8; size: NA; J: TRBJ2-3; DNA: TGTGCCAGCAGCTTAGGTTCGGGCGGCACCGGGGGCACAGATACGCAGTATTTT; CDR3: CASSLGSGGTGGTDTQYF
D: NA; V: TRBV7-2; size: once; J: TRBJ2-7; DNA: TGTGCCAGCAGCTTAGGTCAAGGTCTACTCTCCTACGAGCAGTACTTC; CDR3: CASSLGQGLLSYEQYF
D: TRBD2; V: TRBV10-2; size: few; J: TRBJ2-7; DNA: TGCGCCAGCAGTGACAGCGGGACCGCCTACGAGCAGTACTTC; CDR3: CASSDSGTAYEQYF
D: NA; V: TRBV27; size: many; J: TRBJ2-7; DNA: TGTGCCAGCAGTTCCCACACCTACGAGCAGTACTTC; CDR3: CASSSHTYEQYF
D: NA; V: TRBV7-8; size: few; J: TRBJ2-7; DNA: TGTGCCAGCAGCTTTGGCGGGACGTACTCCTACGAGCAGTACTTC; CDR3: CASSFGGTYSYEQYF
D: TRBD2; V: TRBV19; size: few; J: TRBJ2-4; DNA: TGTGCCAGTAGTAGGACTAGCGGTTTAGCCAAAAACATTCAGTACTTC; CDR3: CASSRTSGLAKNIQYF
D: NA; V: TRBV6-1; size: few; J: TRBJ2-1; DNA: TGTGCCAGCAGGTCACAGGGAGACAATGAGCAGTTCTTC; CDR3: CASRSQGDNEQFF
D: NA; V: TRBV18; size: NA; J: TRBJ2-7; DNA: TGTGCCAGCTCACCACCAAGCCCGGGGGCCTACGAGCAGTACTTC; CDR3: CASSPPSPGAYEQYF
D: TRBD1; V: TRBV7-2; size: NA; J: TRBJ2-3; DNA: TGTGCCAGCAGCTTGGACAGGGTTGCAGATACGCAGTATTTT; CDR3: CASSLDRVADTQYF
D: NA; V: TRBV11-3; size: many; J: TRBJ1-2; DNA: TGTGCCAGCAGCTTTATCTGGGGGCAGAACTATGGCTACACCTTC; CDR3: CASSFIWGQNYGYTF
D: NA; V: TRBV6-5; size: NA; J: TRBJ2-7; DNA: TGTGCCAGCAGTTACCAGGGTAGGAACTACGAGCAGTACTTC; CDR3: CASSYQGRNYEQYF
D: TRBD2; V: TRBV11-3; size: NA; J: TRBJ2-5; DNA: TGTGCCAGCAGCTTGGAGGGGAGGGAACAAGAGACCCAGTACTTC; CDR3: CASSLEGREQETQYF
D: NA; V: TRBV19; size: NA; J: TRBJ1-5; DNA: TGTGCCAGTCTTCCCCTAGAAGGGGGCAATCAGCCCCAGCATTTT; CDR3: CASLPLEGGNQPQHF
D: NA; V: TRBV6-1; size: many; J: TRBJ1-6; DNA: TGTGCCAGCAGTGAAGTCTCCTATAATTCACCCCTCCACTTT; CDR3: CASSEVSYNSPLHF
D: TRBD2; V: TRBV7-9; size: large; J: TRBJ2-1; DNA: TGTGCCAGCAGCCGTAGCGGGAGGTCCTACAATGAGCAGTTCTTC; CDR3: CASSRSGRSYNEQFF
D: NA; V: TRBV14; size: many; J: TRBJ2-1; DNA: TGTGCCAGCAGCCGCTATAGCTCCTACAATGAGCAGTTCTTC; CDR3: CASSRYSSYNEQFF
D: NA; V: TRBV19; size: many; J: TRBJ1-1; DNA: TGTGCCAGTAGTACAGGGCCGAACACTGAAGCTTTCTTT; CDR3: CASSTGPNTEAFF
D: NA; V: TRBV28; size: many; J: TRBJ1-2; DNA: TGTGCCAGCAGTTGGTCGGTTCAGAACTATGGCTACACCTTC; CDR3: CASSWSVQNYGYTF
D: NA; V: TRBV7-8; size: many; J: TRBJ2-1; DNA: TGTGCCAGCAGCCGCGGGCCCCTCTCCTACAATGAGCAGTTCTTC; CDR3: CASSRGPLSYNEQFF
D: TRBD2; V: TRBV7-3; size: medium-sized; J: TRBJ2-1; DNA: TGTGCCAGCAGCCTGGGACTAGCGGGAGCGGGTGAGCAGTTCTTC; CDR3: CASSLGLAGAGEQFF
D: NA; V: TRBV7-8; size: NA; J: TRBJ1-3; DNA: TGTGCCAGCAGCTTAGTAGGCCCGGACACTGGAAACACCATATATTTT; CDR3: CASSLVGPDTGNTIYF
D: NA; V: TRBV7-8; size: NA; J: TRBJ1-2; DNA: TGTGCCAGCAGCTTAGGGGGAAAAGGCTACACCTTC; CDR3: CASSLGGKGYTF
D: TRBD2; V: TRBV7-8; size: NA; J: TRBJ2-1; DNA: TGTGCCAGCAGCTCCCTCCCAGCGGGAGTGTACAATGAGCAGTTCTTC; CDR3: CASSSLPAGVYNEQFF
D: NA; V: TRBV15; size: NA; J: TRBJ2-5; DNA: TGTGCCACCAGCAGCGAGGGGTTTAGGGGGACCCAGTACTTC; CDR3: CATSSEGFRGTQYF
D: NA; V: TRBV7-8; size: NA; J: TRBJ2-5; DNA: TGTGCCAGCAGCTTAGAGGTCCAGTACCAAGAGACCCAGTACTTC; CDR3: CASSLEVQYQETQYF
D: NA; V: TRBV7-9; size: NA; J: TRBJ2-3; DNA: TGTGCCAGCAGCTTAGCGGGGGGAGATACGCAGTATTTT; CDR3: CASSLAGGDTQYF
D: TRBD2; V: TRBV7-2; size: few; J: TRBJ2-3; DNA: TGTGCCAGCAGCGCGGGACTAGCGGGGGGAAAGCCGAACACCGGGGAGCTGTATTTT; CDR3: CASSAGLAGGKPNTGELYF
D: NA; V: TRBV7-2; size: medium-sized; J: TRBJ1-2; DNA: TGTGCCAGCAGCCAATCGGGGCCGAACTATGGCTACACCTTC; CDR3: CASSQSGPNYGYTF
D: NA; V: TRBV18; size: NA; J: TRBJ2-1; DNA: TGTGCCAGCTCACCAGCAGCTCGACCGGGGTATGAGCAGTTCTTC; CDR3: CASSPAARPGYEQFF
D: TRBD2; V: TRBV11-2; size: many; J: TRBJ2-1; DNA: TGTGCCAGCAGCTTTGGACTAGGGTACAATGAGCAGTTCTTC; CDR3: CASSFGLGYNEQFF
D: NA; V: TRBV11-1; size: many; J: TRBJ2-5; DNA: TGTGCCAGCAGCGACCGTTCTATCCAAGAGACCCAGTACTTC; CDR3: CASSDRSIQETQYF
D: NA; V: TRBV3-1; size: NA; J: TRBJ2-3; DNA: TGTGCCAGCAGCCGATGGGCAGCGGCAAGCACAGATACGCAGTATTTT; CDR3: CASSRWAAASTDTQYF
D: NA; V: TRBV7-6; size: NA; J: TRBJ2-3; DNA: TGTGCCAGCAGCCCCCCTGGAACAGATACGCAGTATTTT; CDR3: CASSPPGTDTQYF
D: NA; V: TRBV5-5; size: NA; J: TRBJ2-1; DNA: TGTGCCAGCACAGGACATAGCTCCTACAATGAGCAGTTCTTC; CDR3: CASTGHSSYNEQFF
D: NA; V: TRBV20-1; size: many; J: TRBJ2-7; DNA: TGCAGTGCCTCCGGGGTTACCTACGAGCAGTACTTC; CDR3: CSASGVTYEQYF
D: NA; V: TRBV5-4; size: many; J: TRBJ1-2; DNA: TGTGCCAGCAGCTTGTTGACAGAGTCTAACTATGGCTACACCTTC; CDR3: CASSLLTESNYGYTF
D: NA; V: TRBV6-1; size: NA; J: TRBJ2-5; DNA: TGTGCCAGCAGGGGACATCGTCCTCAAGAGACCCAGTACTTC; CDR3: CASRGHRPQETQYF
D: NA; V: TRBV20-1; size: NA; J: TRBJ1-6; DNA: TGCAGTGCTAGAAAAACCGGGATTGATAGTTCACCCCTCCACTTT; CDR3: CSARKTGIDSSPLHF
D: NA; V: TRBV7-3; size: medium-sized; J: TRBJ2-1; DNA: TGTGCCAGCAGCTTAGGAAAAAATGAGCAGTTCTTC; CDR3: CASSLGKNEQFF